The T cell receptor (beta chain) described here comes from a study of CD8 T cells in ankylosing spondylitis. Points from the study as a whole: There was a TCR beta motif, made of several highly homologous variants, that appeared characteristic of ankylosing spondylitis blood. With a CD8+ phenotype, disease-linked clones were relatively rare in peripheral blood.

CDR3 length: 13 residues. The germline CDR1 and CDR2 sequences are MGHRA and YSYEKL. The V gene lost 3 bases and the J gene lost 6 bases, with 11 bases spanning the gap. Scientists made TCR beta libraries using quantitative 5'-RACE with molecular barcodes. MiXCR was run by TCRdb on the 5' RACE reads, yielding one entry per CDR3 protein. The data show around 450,000 distinct CDR3 sequences, about 25% seen once. In its sample, this clonotype was seen a few times. The antigen is undetermined. The chain joins TRBV4-1 to TRBJ1-1; no clear D. The source of this sequence is a male donor with ankylosing spondylitis. The sequencing input was blood, either unsorted or a sorted T cell fraction (not recorded which). The CDR3 loop is CASSHPDGAEAFF. The CDR3 DNA follows: TGCGCCAGCAGCCATCCCGACGGGGCTGAAGCTTTCTTT.